The clone carrying this T cell receptor (beta chain) was seen just once. This sequence may be a read error, since a much larger clone differs from it by one base. The CDR3 does not end in the conserved phenylalanine or tryptophan, so this is likely a read error. This specimen belongs to a study of breast tumors, draining lymph nodes, adjacent tissues. TCRdb analysed the multiplex PCR reads with MiXCR anew, one entry per CDR3 protein. The table records 100,000 to 150,000 distinct CDR3 sequences, about a fifth of them present only once. Breast cancer patients provided tissue from their axillary draining lymph nodes. Sample: axillary lymph node tissue. The receptor was derived from a female donor with breast cancer. Some clones in this sample may be carry-over from other donors' samples.

CDR3 region: CASSESRASGRPDTQYL. CDR3 bases: TGCGCCAGCAGTGAGTCACGGGCTAGCGGGCGTCCAGATACGCAGTATCTT. The gene calls are TRBV10-1 and TRBJ2-3; 8 bases fit TRBD2. Per the germline V gene, CDR1 is WNHNN and CDR2 is SYGVQD (reference sequence). The CDR3 contains 17 residues. The ends lost 0 bases at V and 4 bases at J; junction bases unmatched: 9.